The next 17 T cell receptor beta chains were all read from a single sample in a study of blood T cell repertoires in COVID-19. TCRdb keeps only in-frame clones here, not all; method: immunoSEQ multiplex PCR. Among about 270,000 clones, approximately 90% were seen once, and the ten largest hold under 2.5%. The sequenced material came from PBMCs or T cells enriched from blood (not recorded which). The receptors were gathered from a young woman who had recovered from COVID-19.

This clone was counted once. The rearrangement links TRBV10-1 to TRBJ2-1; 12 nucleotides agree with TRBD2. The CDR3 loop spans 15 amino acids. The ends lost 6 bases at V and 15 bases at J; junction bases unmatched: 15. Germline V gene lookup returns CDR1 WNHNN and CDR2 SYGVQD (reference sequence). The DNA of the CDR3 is TGCGCCAGCAGAAGGCCGGGACTAGCGGGTATGTTTAGGTTCTTC. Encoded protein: CASRRPGLAGMFRFF.

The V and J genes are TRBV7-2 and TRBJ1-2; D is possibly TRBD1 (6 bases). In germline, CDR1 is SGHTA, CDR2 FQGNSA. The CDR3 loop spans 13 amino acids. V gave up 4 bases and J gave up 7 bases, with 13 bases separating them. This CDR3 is CASSSNTGIGYTF. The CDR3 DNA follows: TGTGCCAGCAGCTCAAATACAGGGATTGGCTACACCTTC.

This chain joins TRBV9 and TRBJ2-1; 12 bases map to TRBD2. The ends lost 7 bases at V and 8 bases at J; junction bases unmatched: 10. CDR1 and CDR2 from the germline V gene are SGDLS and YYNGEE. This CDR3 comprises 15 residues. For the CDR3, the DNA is TGTGCCAGCGGGTCTAGCGGGGGGGCCGTCTATGAGCAGTTCTTC. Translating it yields CASGSSGGAVYEQFF.

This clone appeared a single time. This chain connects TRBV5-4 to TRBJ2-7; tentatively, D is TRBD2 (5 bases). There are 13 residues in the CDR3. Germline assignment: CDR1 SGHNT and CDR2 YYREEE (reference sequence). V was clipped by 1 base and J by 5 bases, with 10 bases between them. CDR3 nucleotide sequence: TGTGCCAGCAGCTTGCCAGCGGCTGACGAGCAGTACTTC. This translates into CASSLPAADEQYF. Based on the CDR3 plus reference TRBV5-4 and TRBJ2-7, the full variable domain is ETGVTQSPTHLIKTRGQQVTLRCSSQSGHNTVSWYQQALGQGPQFIFQYYREEENGRGNFPPRFSGLQFPNYSSELNVNALELDDSALYLCASSLPAADEQYFGPGTRLTVT.

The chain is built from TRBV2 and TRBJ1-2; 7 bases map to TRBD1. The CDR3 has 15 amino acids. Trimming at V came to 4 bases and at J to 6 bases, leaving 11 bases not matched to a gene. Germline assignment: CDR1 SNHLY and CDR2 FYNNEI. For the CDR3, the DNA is TGTGCCAGCAGTGTAACTGACAGGGTAACCAATGGCTACACCTTC. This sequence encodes CASSVTDRVTNGYTF.

CDR3 bases: TGTGCCAGCAGTTTACCGGGGGGACGCACAGATACGCAGTATTTT. Protein: CASSLPGGRTDTQYF. The rearrangement joins TRBV27 to TRBJ2-3; 7 nucleotides line up with TRBD2. V lost 2 bases and J lost 1; bases outside the gene matches: 3. The CDR3 runs to 15 residues. Germline V lookup: CDR1 MNHEY, CDR2 SMNVEV (reference sequence).

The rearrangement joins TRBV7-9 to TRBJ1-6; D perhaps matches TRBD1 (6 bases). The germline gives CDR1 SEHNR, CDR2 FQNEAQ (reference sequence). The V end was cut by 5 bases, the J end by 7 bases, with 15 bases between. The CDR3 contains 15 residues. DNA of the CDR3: TGTGCCAGCAGCCCCCAGGGGCACGGGAATTCACCCCTCCACTTT. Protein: CASSPQGHGNSPLHF.

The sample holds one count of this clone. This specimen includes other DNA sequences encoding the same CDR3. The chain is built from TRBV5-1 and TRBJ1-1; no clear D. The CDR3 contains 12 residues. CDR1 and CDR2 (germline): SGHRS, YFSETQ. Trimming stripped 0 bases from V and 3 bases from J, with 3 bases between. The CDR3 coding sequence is TGCGCCAGCAGCTTGGGCGACACTGAAGCTTTCTTT. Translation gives CASSLGDTEAFF.

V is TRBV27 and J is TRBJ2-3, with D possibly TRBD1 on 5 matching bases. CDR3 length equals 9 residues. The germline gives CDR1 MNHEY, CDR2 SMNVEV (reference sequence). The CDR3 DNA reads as TGTGAGGGGCCCGCTACGCAGTATTTT. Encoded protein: CEGPATQYF.

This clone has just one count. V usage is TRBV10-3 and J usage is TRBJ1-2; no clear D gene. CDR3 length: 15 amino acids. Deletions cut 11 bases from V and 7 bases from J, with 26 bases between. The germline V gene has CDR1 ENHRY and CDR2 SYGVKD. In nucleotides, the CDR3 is TGTGCCTCCCATGGAGCGGCGCTGGGTCTCGTTGGCTACACCTTC. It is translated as CASHGAALGLVGYTF.

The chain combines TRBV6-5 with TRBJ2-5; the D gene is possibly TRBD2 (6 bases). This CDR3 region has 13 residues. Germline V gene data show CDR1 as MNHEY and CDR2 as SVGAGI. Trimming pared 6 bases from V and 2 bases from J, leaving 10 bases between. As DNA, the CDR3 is TGTGCCAGCAGCCCGACTAGGCAAGAGACCCAGTACTTC. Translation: CASSPTRQETQYF.

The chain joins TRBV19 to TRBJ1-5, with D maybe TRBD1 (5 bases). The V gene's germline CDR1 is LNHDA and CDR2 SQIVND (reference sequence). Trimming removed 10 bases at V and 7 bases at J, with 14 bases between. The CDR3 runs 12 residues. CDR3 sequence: CATREGPQPQHF. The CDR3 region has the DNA TGTGCCACGAGGGAGGGACCCCAGCCCCAGCATTTT.

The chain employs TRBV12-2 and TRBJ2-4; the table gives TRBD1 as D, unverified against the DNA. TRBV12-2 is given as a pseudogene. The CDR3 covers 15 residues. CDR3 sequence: CASRLANQVKNIQYF. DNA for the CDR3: TGTGCAAGTCGCTTAGCAAACCAGGTCAAAAACATTCAGTACTTC.

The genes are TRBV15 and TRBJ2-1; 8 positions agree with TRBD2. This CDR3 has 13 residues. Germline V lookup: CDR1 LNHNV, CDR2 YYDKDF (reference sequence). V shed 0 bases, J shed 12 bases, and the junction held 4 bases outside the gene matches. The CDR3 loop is CATSRDAGGAQFF. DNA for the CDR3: TGTGCCACCAGCAGAGATGCCGGGGGGGCGCAGTTCTTC.

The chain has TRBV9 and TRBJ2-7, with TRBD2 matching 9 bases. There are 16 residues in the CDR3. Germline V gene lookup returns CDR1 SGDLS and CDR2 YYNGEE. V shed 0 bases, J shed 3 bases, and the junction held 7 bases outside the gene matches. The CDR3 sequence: CASSVAASGGYYEQYF. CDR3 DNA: TGTGCCAGCAGCGTAGCGGCCAGCGGGGGGTACTACGAGCAGTACTTC.

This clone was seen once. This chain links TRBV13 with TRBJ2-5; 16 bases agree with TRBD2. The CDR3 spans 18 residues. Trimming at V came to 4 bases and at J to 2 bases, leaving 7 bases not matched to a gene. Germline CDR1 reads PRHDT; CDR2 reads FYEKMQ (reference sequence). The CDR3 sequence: CASSSSPGLAGGQETQYF. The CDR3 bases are TGTGCCAGCAGCTCCTCCCCGGGACTAGCGGGGGGGCAAGAGACCCAGTACTTC.

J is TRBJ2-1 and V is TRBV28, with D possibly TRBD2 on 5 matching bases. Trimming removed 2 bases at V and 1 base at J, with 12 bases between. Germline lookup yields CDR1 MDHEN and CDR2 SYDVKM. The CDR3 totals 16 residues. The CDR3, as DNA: TGTGCCAGCAGTTTAGGGCTAGCTGGGTCCTACAATGAGCAGTTCTTC. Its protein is CASSLGLAGSYNEQFF.